A selection of T cell receptor beta chains follows, all from one sample in a study of blood T cell repertoires in COVID-19. The table came from immunoSEQ multiplex PCR; TCRdb's copy has only in-frame clones and leaves some out. This table holds around 200,000 clones, about 90% found once. The sample was peripheral blood. The receptors derive from a man aged 50 to 60 with acute or convalescent COVID-19. Both conserved end residues are part of each CDR3. The order of the fields is D gene, clone size, J gene, V gene, CDR3 protein, CDR3 DNA. The D gene is left open where the match is weak. Expanded clones get a size class; other rows say once, few or many, or leave the size out.

d_call: TRBD1; clone_size: .; j_call: TRBJ1-2; v_call: TRBV5-6; cdr3_aa: CASSIGTGYGYTF; cdr3_nt: TGTGCCAGCAGCATCGGGACAGGGTATGGCTACACCTTC
d_call: .; clone_size: .; j_call: TRBJ2-5; v_call: TRBV10-2; cdr3_aa: CASSERGWQETQYF; cdr3_nt: TGCGCCAGCAGTGAAAGGGGCTGGCAAGAGACCCAGTACTTC
d_call: TRBD2; clone_size: .; j_call: TRBJ2-1; v_call: TRBV7-2; cdr3_aa: CASRGSSYNEQFF; cdr3_nt: TGTGCCAGCCGCGGGAGCTCCTACAATGAGCAGTTCTTC
d_call: .; clone_size: .; j_call: TRBJ1-5; v_call: TRBV6-5; cdr3_aa: CASRPGEGNNQPQHF; cdr3_nt: TGTGCCAGCAGACCCGGGGAGGGTAACAATCAGCCCCAGCATTTT
d_call: TRBD1; clone_size: .; j_call: TRBJ2-2; v_call: TRBV9; cdr3_aa: CASSARPGTGTTGELFF; cdr3_nt: TGTGCCAGCAGCGCGCGACCCGGGACAGGGACCACCGGGGAGCTGTTTTTT
d_call: .; clone_size: .; j_call: TRBJ1-5; v_call: TRBV2; cdr3_aa: CASTLTGFNQPQHF; cdr3_nt: TGTGCCAGCACCCTGACAGGATTCAATCAGCCCCAGCATTTT
d_call: TRBD1; clone_size: .; j_call: TRBJ2-7; v_call: TRBV27; cdr3_aa: CASAPLWTGGRNEQYF; cdr3_nt: TGTGCCAGCGCTCCATTGTGGACAGGGGGTAGGAACGAGCAGTACTTC
d_call: .; clone_size: .; j_call: TRBJ2-7; v_call: TRBV11-2; cdr3_aa: CASSLEAGSSYEQYF; cdr3_nt: TGTGCCAGCAGCTTAGAGGCGGGGAGCTCCTACGAGCAGTACTTC
d_call: .; clone_size: once; j_call: TRBJ1-5; v_call: TRBV3-1/TRBV3-2; cdr3_aa: CASSPPSGFNQPQHF; cdr3_nt: TGTGCCAGCAGCCCCCCATCGGGTTTCAATCAGCCCCAGCATTTT
d_call: TRBD1; clone_size: .; j_call: TRBJ2-4; v_call: TRBV6-5; cdr3_aa: CASSYSDRGNIQYF; cdr3_nt: TGTGCCAGCAGTTACTCCGACAGGGGGAACATTCAGTACTTC
d_call: TRBD2; clone_size: .; j_call: TRBJ2-3; v_call: TRBV29-1; cdr3_aa: CSVERSSGPADTQYF; cdr3_nt: TGCAGCGTTGAACGTTCTAGCGGGCCCGCAGATACGCAGTATTTT
d_call: TRBD1; clone_size: .; j_call: TRBJ1-4; v_call: TRBV29-1; cdr3_aa: CSVLRGQSNEKLFF; cdr3_nt: TGCAGCGTCCTAAGGGGACAGTCCAATGAAAAACTGTTTTTT
d_call: TRBD2; clone_size: .; j_call: TRBJ2-1; v_call: TRBV28; cdr3_aa: CASSLPLERGRNHEQFF; cdr3_nt: TGTGCCAGCAGTTTGCCTCTCGAGCGGGGGCGAAACCATGAGCAGTTCTTC
d_call: .; clone_size: .; j_call: TRBJ1-2; v_call: TRBV18; cdr3_aa: CASSPPGKGEVYGYTF; cdr3_nt: TGTGCCAGCTCACCACCGGGGAAAGGGGAAGTCTATGGCTACACCTTC
d_call: .; clone_size: once; j_call: TRBJ2-3; v_call: TRBV25-1; cdr3_aa: CASSVWGPSGSTDTQYF; cdr3_nt: TGTGCCAGCAGTGTGTGGGGTCCTTCGGGGTCAACAGATACGCAGTATTTT
d_call: .; clone_size: .; j_call: TRBJ2-3; v_call: TRBV2; cdr3_aa: CASSLQGAAQDTQYF; cdr3_nt: TGTGCCAGCAGTCTACAAGGGGCGGCACAGGATACGCAGTATTTT